The rows below give T cell receptor beta chains drawn from one sample of a study of Tregs in tolerant kidney transplant recipients. The antigens these receptors bind are not known. TCRdb's table, derived via immunoSEQ multiplex PCR, lists solely in-frame clones and lacks some. The sample has some 11,000 clones; more than 75% are singletons. The sequencing used Tregs from blood cultured with allogeneic cells, collected before the transplant. The receptors were gathered from a human patient who received a combined kidney and bone marrow transplant. CDR3s leave out the opening cysteine and the closing phenylalanine or tryptophan. Each record gives: J gene, D gene, CDR3 length, V gene, CDR3 protein. The D gene is left open where the match is weak.

J gene: TRBJ2-7
D gene: -
CDR3 length: 11
V gene: TRBV7-2
CDR3 protein: ASSLEPTGLQY

J gene: TRBJ1-5
D gene: -
CDR3 length: 13
V gene: TRBV5-5
CDR3 protein: ASSLEWVSGQPQH

J gene: TRBJ2-5
D gene: -
CDR3 length: 10
V gene: TRBV6-1
CDR3 protein: ASSKTQETQY

J gene: TRBJ2-3
D gene: -
CDR3 length: 11
V gene: TRBV5-1
CDR3 protein: ASRDSGTDTQY

J gene: TRBJ2-6
D gene: -
CDR3 length: 11
V gene: TRBV2
CDR3 protein: ASRTSGANVLT

J gene: TRBJ2-7
D gene: TRBD2
CDR3 length: 13
V gene: TRBV7-9
CDR3 protein: ASSPGLAGAYEQY

J gene: TRBJ2-1
D gene: -
CDR3 length: 10
V gene: TRBV4-1
CDR3 protein: ASSQVYGEQF

J gene: TRBJ1-2
D gene: TRBD1
CDR3 length: 13
V gene: TRBV7-3
CDR3 protein: ASSLTGANFYGYT

J gene: TRBJ1-1
D gene: -
CDR3 length: 14
V gene: TRBV5-4
CDR3 protein: ASSLASGRKGTEAF

J gene: TRBJ2-1
D gene: TRBD1
CDR3 length: 11
V gene: TRBV29-1
CDR3 protein: SVRQGPGNEQF

J gene: TRBJ1-2
D gene: TRBD1
CDR3 length: 10
V gene: TRBV10-3
CDR3 protein: AIGQADYGYT

J gene: TRBJ1-2
D gene: -
CDR3 length: 12
V gene: TRBV7-9
CDR3 protein: ASSLGVSPLGYT

J gene: TRBJ2-7
D gene: TRBD2
CDR3 length: 17
V gene: TRBV11-2
CDR3 protein: ASSLVSLAGGASSYEQY

J gene: TRBJ2-7
D gene: TRBD1
CDR3 length: 12
V gene: TRBV19
CDR3 protein: ASSIRQGDYEQY

J gene: TRBJ2-1
D gene: -
CDR3 length: 11
V gene: TRBV7-3
CDR3 protein: ASSLQDRAEQF

J gene: TRBJ1-4
D gene: -
CDR3 length: 13
V gene: TRBV7-9
CDR3 protein: ASSLGARDAEKLF

J gene: TRBJ2-1
D gene: TRBD2
CDR3 length: 13
V gene: TRBV7-8
CDR3 protein: ASSRAGGFHNEQF

J gene: TRBJ2-7
D gene: -
CDR3 length: 13
V gene: TRBV5-1
CDR3 protein: ASSLATGRGREQY

J gene: TRBJ1-2
D gene: TRBD1
CDR3 length: 12
V gene: TRBV28
CDR3 protein: ASSFEDRVNGYT

J gene: TRBJ2-7
D gene: -
CDR3 length: 12
V gene: TRBV5-1
CDR3 protein: ASSSGQPFYEQY

J gene: TRBJ2-7
D gene: TRBD2
CDR3 length: 13
V gene: TRBV27
CDR3 protein: ASTKTGGYPYEQY

J gene: TRBJ1-1
D gene: -
CDR3 length: 13
V gene: TRBV28
CDR3 protein: ASSSPPRGDTEAF

J gene: TRBJ1-1
D gene: -
CDR3 length: 11
V gene: TRBV27
CDR3 protein: ASNQQGHTEAF

J gene: TRBJ2-1
D gene: TRBD2
CDR3 length: 17
V gene: TRBV9
CDR3 protein: ASSPTTTSGGSSYNEQF

J gene: TRBJ1-2
D gene: -
CDR3 length: 9
V gene: TRBV6-1
CDR3 protein: ASRYSYGYT

J gene: TRBJ2-5
D gene: TRBD1
CDR3 length: 11
V gene: TRBV10-3
CDR3 protein: AISDRGQETQY

J gene: TRBJ2-7
D gene: -
CDR3 length: 13
V gene: TRBV18
CDR3 protein: ASSPNVGGLDEQY

J gene: TRBJ2-7
D gene: -
CDR3 length: 14
V gene: TRBV7-8
CDR3 protein: ASSFRTGIGSYEQY

J gene: TRBJ2-1
D gene: -
CDR3 length: 12
V gene: TRBV7-2
CDR3 protein: ASSLAVGGHEQF

J gene: TRBJ1-1
D gene: -
CDR3 length: 13
V gene: TRBV7-2
CDR3 protein: ASSPHQGAVTEAF

J gene: TRBJ1-2
D gene: -
CDR3 length: 12
V gene: TRBV13
CDR3 protein: ASSPRWPGDGYT

J gene: TRBJ1-2
D gene: TRBD1
CDR3 length: 12
V gene: TRBV10-3
CDR3 protein: AISGRQGSYGYT

J gene: TRBJ1-2
D gene: -
CDR3 length: 12
V gene: TRBV5-1
CDR3 protein: ASSSGPSVYGYT

J gene: TRBJ1-1
D gene: TRBD1
CDR3 length: 11
V gene: TRBV19
CDR3 protein: ASVRTGHAEAF

J gene: TRBJ2-1
D gene: -
CDR3 length: 13
V gene: TRBV6-1
CDR3 protein: ASSEFRSGNNEQF

J gene: TRBJ2-2
D gene: -
CDR3 length: 12
V gene: TRBV6-1
CDR3 protein: ASTFAGDRGELF

J gene: TRBJ2-2
D gene: -
CDR3 length: 14
V gene: TRBV2
CDR3 protein: ASTTKLPGAGGELF

J gene: TRBJ1-4
D gene: -
CDR3 length: 14
V gene: TRBV4-3
CDR3 protein: ASSQERNPMGEKLF

J gene: TRBJ2-1
D gene: -
CDR3 length: 11
V gene: TRBV5-8
CDR3 protein: ASSLYSHNEQF

J gene: TRBJ2-5
D gene: -
CDR3 length: 12
V gene: TRBV11-2
CDR3 protein: ASSFRRERETQY

J gene: TRBJ2-7
D gene: TRBD1
CDR3 length: 14
V gene: TRBV5-1
CDR3 protein: ASSLVTGTGTYEQY

J gene: TRBJ2-1
D gene: TRBD1
CDR3 length: 13
V gene: TRBV5-1
CDR3 protein: ASSSTGGGKDEQF

J gene: TRBJ1-2
D gene: -
CDR3 length: 12
V gene: TRBV21-1
CDR3 protein: ASSKKSPEAGYT

J gene: TRBJ1-1
D gene: TRBD1
CDR3 length: 12
V gene: TRBV4-3
CDR3 protein: ASSSQGASTEAF

J gene: TRBJ2-5
D gene: -
CDR3 length: 10
V gene: TRBV5-1
CDR3 protein: ASSLDQETQY

J gene: TRBJ1-6
D gene: TRBD1
CDR3 length: 11
V gene: TRBV19
CDR3 protein: ASRQGSNSPLH

J gene: TRBJ1-5
D gene: -
CDR3 length: 11
V gene: TRBV5-1
CDR3 protein: ASSRGEGQPQH

J gene: TRBJ2-1
D gene: TRBD2
CDR3 length: 12
V gene: TRBV9
CDR3 protein: ASSVGGGYNEQF

J gene: TRBJ2-1
D gene: -
CDR3 length: 11
V gene: TRBV4-1
CDR3 protein: ASSHLFDNEQF